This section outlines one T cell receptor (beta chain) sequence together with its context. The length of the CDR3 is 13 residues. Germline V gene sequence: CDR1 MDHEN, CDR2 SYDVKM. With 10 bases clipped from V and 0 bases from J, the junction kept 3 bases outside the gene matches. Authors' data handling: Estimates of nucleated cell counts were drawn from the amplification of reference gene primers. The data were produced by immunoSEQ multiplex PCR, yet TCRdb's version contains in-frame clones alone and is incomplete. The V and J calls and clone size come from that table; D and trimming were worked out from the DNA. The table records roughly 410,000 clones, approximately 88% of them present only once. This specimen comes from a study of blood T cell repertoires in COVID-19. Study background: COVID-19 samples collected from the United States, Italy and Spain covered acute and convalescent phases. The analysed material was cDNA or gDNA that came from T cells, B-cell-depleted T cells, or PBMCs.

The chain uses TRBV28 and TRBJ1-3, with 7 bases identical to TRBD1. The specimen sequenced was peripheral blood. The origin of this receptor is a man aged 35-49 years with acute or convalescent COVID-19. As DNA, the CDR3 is TGTGCCATCAACAGGGGCTCTGGAAACACCATATATTTT. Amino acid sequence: CAINRGSGNTIYF. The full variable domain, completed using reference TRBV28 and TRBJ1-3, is DVKVTQSSRYLVKRTGEKVFLECVQDMDHENMFWYRQDPGLGLRLIYFSYDVKMKEKGDIPEGYSVSREKKERFSLILESASTNQTSMYLCAINRGSGNTIYFGEGSWLTVV.